These 32 T cell receptor beta chains were sequenced from one sample in a study of T cell responses to AZD1222 COVID-19 vaccine. The data were produced by immunoSEQ multiplex PCR, yet TCRdb's version contains in-frame clones alone and is incomplete. Among 250,000 to 300,000 clones listed, about 94% were seen once. The material was peripheral blood, obtained 28 days after the second AZD1222 dose. The receptors come from an adult who received the AZD1222 COVID-19 vaccine.

This clone was seen more than once but under ten times. The rearrangement joins TRBV5-1 to TRBJ1-3; no firm D call. Germline V gene lookup returns CDR1 SGHRS and CDR2 YFSETQ. The CDR3 length is 14 residues. V was clipped by 4 bases and J by 4 bases, with 12 bases between them. The CDR3 coding sequence is TGCGCCAGCAGCCGCAGTACAGCCGGAAACACCATATATTTT. Its translation: CASSRSTAGNTIYF.

The V call is TRBV27, the J call TRBJ1-2; D gene ambiguous. The CDR3 is made up of 10 amino acids. The V end was cut by 2 bases, the J end by 6 bases, with 1 base between. Per the germline V gene, CDR1 is MNHEY and CDR2 is SMNVEV (reference sequence). CDR3 sequence: CASSLDGYTF. CDR3 in DNA: TGTGCCAGCAGTTTAGATGGCTACACCTTC.

The V call is TRBV9, the J call TRBJ2-3; D possibly corresponds to TRBD2 (7 bases). Trimming stripped 4 bases from V and 3 bases from J, with 18 bases between. Germline V gives CDR1 SGDLS, CDR2 YYNGEE. The CDR3 contains 16 residues. CDR3 amino acids: CASSLRGGAGTDTQYF. In nucleotides, the CDR3 is TGTGCCAGCAGCCTCCGTGGGGGGGCCGGAACAGATACGCAGTATTTT.

This clone was recorded only once. The rearrangement uses TRBV5-4 and TRBJ2-3; TRBD2 matches 9 bases. The CDR3 runs to 17 residues. Germline V gene sequence: CDR1 SGHNT, CDR2 YYREEE (reference sequence). J was trimmed by 5 bases and V by 4 bases; bases with no gene match: 14. As DNA, the CDR3 is TGTGCCAGCAGCCCGCCCGGCGCGGGGGGGTTGGGAGATACGCAGTATTTT. It specifies CASSPPGAGGLGDTQYF. The full variable domain, completed using reference TRBV5-4 and TRBJ2-3, is ETGVTQSPTHLIKTRGQQVTLRCSSQSGHNTVSWYQQALGQGPQFIFQYYREEENGRGNFPPRFSGLQFPNYSSELNVNALELDDSALYLCASSPPGAGGLGDTQYFGPGTRLTVL.

The rearrangement joins TRBV10-3 to TRBJ2-3; 7 bases align to TRBD1. The CDR3 runs to 15 residues. With 0 bases clipped from V and 3 bases from J, the junction kept 3 bases outside the gene matches. CDR1 and CDR2 from the germline V gene are ENHRY and SYGVKD. CDR3 nucleotides: TGTGCCATCAGTGAGTCAGGGGGCTTGACAGATACGCAGTATTTT. It encodes CAISESGGLTDTQYF.

This chain uses TRBV28 with TRBJ1-1; D may be TRBD1 (6 bases). Germline V lookup: CDR1 MDHEN, CDR2 SYDVKM. The CDR3 is made up of 13 amino acids. Trimming pared 6 bases from V and 5 bases from J, leaving 13 bases between. This CDR3 is CASSTGSETEAFF. The CDR3, as DNA: TGTGCCAGCAGCACAGGGAGTGAAACTGAAGCTTTCTTT.

This clone was seen only a few times. The chain joins TRBV2 to TRBJ1-6; D gene ambiguous. Germline loops: CDR1 SNHLY, CDR2 FYNNEI. The CDR3 consists of 13 residues. Trimming took off 7 bases at V and 9 bases at J, with 13 bases between the two ends. CDR3 loop: CASTGGVGSPLHF. The CDR3 DNA follows: TGTGCCAGCACCGGCGGGGTGGGTTCACCCCTCCACTTT.

The chain carries TRBV20-1 and TRBJ2-3; TRBD2 might be the D (5 bases). V shed 3 bases and J shed 11 bases, with 15 bases lying between them. The CDR3 is 12 amino acids. Germline assignment: CDR1 DFQATT and CDR2 SNEGSKA (reference sequence). The CDR3 bases are TGCAGTGCTAGTTCCGACTCCAGCGGGCAGTATTTT. Translation gives CSASSDSSGQYF.

This clone was found once. The chain links TRBV19 to TRBJ2-1; D unclear. CDR3 length: 15 residues. Germline loops: CDR1 LNHDA, CDR2 SQIVND (reference sequence). Trimming took 3 bases from V and 2 from J, leaving 11 bases between them. The CDR3 reads CASSMDVLAYNEQFF. CDR3 DNA: TGTGCCAGTAGTATGGACGTCCTCGCCTACAATGAGCAGTTCTTC. Complete variable domain (other parts from reference TRBV19 and TRBJ2-1): DGGITQSPKYLFRKEGQNVTLSCEQNLNHDAMYWYRQDPGQGLRLIYYSQIVNDFQKGDIAEGYSVSREKKESFPLTVTSAQKNPTAFYLCASSMDVLAYNEQFFGPGTRLTVL.

The chain links TRBV16 to TRBJ1-3; 9 bases are shared with TRBD1. Germline V gene sequence: CDR1 KGHSY, CDR2 FQNENV. The CDR3 loop spans 13 amino acids. V lost 4 bases, J lost 8 bases, and 3 bases stayed unmatched. The CDR3 DNA sequence: TGTGCCAGCAGCCTGGGACAGGGCTACACCATATATTTT. Its protein is CASSLGQGYTIYF.

The chain has TRBV4-2 and TRBJ1-1; D remains ambiguous. V lost 0 bases and J lost 3, with 11 bases in between. CDR1 and CDR2 (germline): LGHNA, YNFKEQ. This CDR3 has 15 residues. DNA for the CDR3: TGTGCCAGCAGCCAAGAAACGGGAGGCGACACTGAAGCTTTCTTT. It translates to CASSQETGGDTEAFF.

The chain recombines TRBV28 with TRBJ1-6; tentatively, D is TRBD1 (5 bases). The CDR3 length is 14 residues. The germline V gene encodes CDR1 MDHEN and CDR2 SYDVKM. V lost 5 bases to trimming and J lost 14 bases, with 19 bases between them. The CDR3 DNA follows: TGTGCCAGCAGTCTCCGGGACGGGCTTGGATCCCTCCACTTT. This encodes CASSLRDGLGSLHF.

This chain connects TRBV7-9 to TRBJ1-1; D is unresolved. CDR1 is SEHNR and CDR2 is FQNEAQ in the germline V gene (reference sequence). Trimming took 2 bases from V and 9 from J, leaving 4 bases between them. The CDR3 runs 10 residues. CDR3 residues: CASSLTKAFF. As DNA, the CDR3 is TGTGCCAGCAGCTTAACAAAAGCTTTCTTT.

The chain joins TRBV6-5 to TRBJ1-3; TRBD1 is a possible D gene (5 bases). The CDR3 length is 15 residues. Germline V gene data show CDR1 as MNHEY and CDR2 as SVGAGI. V shed 6 bases and J shed 2 bases, with 14 bases lying between them. CDR3 nucleotides: TGTGCCAGCAGGGATACAGGAGGTCCTGGAAACACCATATATTTT. Translated: CASRDTGGPGNTIYF.

The V gene is TRBV7-3, the J gene TRBJ1-6; no reliable D call. This CDR3 is 15 amino acids long. Trimming removed 6 bases at V and 7 bases at J, with 16 bases between. From germline, CDR1 is SGHTA and CDR2 FQGTGA. The CDR3 nucleotides read TGTGCCAGCAGATACTCGGCTTCGCCGAATTCACCCCTCCACTTT. Amino acid sequence: CASRYSASPNSPLHF.

The chain couples TRBV3-1 (or the pseudogene TRBV3-2) to TRBJ1-4; tentative D call: TRBD1 (5 bases). The germline V and J ends were trimmed by 3 bases and 2 bases, with 10 bases remaining between them. This CDR3 has 15 amino acids. The germline V gene encodes CDR1 LGHDT and CDR2 YNNKEL (reference sequence). CDR3 residues: CASSQGVRTNEKLFF. The CDR3 region has the DNA TGTGCCAGCAGCCAGGGGGTTCGGACTAATGAAAAACTGTTTTTT.

The genes are TRBV6-8 and TRBJ1-5; tentatively, D is TRBD1 (5 bases). V dropped 5 bases and J dropped 8 bases, with 19 bases sitting between them. CDR1 and CDR2 (germline): MNHGY, SAAAGT. The CDR3 consists of 15 residues. The CDR3 DNA reads as TGTGCCAGCAGTCGACGAGGAGGGCTAGGGGAGCCCCAGCATTTT. It codes for CASSRRGGLGEPQHF.

This clone has only a few counts. The chain joins TRBV5-1 to TRBJ1-5, with 7 bases matching TRBD1. Germline values: CDR1 SGHRS, CDR2 YFSETQ. The CDR3 has 15 amino acids. V lost 4 bases, J lost 4 bases, and 8 bases stayed unmatched. The CDR3 DNA reads as TGCGCCAGCAGCCTCGGGACAGAGCCTAATCAGCCCCAGCATTTT. This codes for CASSLGTEPNQPQHF.

J is TRBJ2-4 and V is TRBV3-1 (or the pseudogene TRBV3-2), with D possibly TRBD2 on 6 matching bases. Germline values: CDR1 LGHDT, CDR2 YNNKEL (reference sequence). Trimming removed 3 bases from V and 0 bases from J, with 9 bases in between. This CDR3 is built from 15 residues. The CDR3 DNA reads as TGTGCCAGCAGCCAGACTAGACTAGCCAAAAACATTCAGTACTTC. Translated: CASSQTRLAKNIQYF.

The chain is built from TRBV25-1 and TRBJ1-2, with D maybe TRBD1 (5 bases). CDR3 length: 15 residues. Trimming left V 3 bases short and J 6 bases short, with 17 bases between. Germline assignment: CDR1 MGHDK and CDR2 SYGVNS. The CDR3, as DNA: TGTGCCAGCAGTGATTTCGGGGCAGGGAGAAATGGCTACACCTTC. As protein: CASSDFGAGRNGYTF.

Here the CDR3 reads CASSSPTSGRDYNEQFF. The DNA of the CDR3 is TGTGCCAGCAGCTCACCGACTAGCGGGAGGGACTACAATGAGCAGTTCTTC. This chain uses TRBV7-9 with TRBJ2-1, with 14 bases fitting TRBD2. J lost 3 bases, V lost 4 bases, and 5 bases had no gene match. Germline V CDR1 and CDR2: SEHNR, FQNEAQ (reference sequence). This CDR3 spans 17 amino acids.

This chain uses TRBV10-3 with TRBJ1-1, with D tentatively TRBD1 (6 bases). The germline gives CDR1 ENHRY, CDR2 SYGVKD. V was cut by 6 bases and J by 5 bases, with 19 bases left in between. The CDR3 loop spans 15 amino acids. The CDR3 sequence: CAIRQGLGTNTEAFF. For the CDR3, the DNA is TGTGCCATCAGGCAGGGGCTAGGGACCAATACTGAAGCTTTCTTT.

The chain combines TRBV3-1 (or the pseudogene TRBV3-2) with TRBJ1-2, with D unresolved. The V gene lost 1 base and the J gene lost 7 bases, with 10 bases spanning the gap. Germline V lookup: CDR1 LGHDT, CDR2 YNNKEL (reference sequence). This CDR3 contains 13 residues. The CDR3 region is CASSQGAASGYTF. CDR3 nucleotide sequence: TGTGCCAGCAGCCAAGGCGCAGCGTCTGGCTACACCTTC.

This rearrangement joins TRBV24-1 to TRBJ2-3; 8 bases fit TRBD1. J gave up 0 bases and V 3 bases, and 4 bases lay outside the gene matches. Germline CDR1 and CDR2: KGHDR and SFDVKD. CDR3 length equals 16 residues. CDR3 sequence (DNA): TGTGCCACCAGTGATCAACAGGGGGTTAGCACAGATACGCAGTATTTT. Its translation is CATSDQQGVSTDTQYF.

This clone occurred a few times. The chain carries TRBV28 and TRBJ2-7; tentatively, D is TRBD1 (5 bases). Germline V gene lookup returns CDR1 MDHEN and CDR2 SYDVKM. Trimming cost V 2 bases and J 2 bases, with 13 bases left between them. This CDR3 has 15 residues. In nucleotides, the CDR3 is TGTGCCAGCAGTTTACCAGGGCCTGCACCCTACGAGCAGTACTTC. Protein product: CASSLPGPAPYEQYF.

The chain employs TRBV6-5 and TRBJ1-4, with D unclear. Germline CDR1 and CDR2: MNHEY and SVGAGI. Trimming stripped 8 bases from V and 1 base from J, with 11 bases between. The CDR3 extends over 14 amino acids. The CDR3 reads CASCRILTNEKLFF. The CDR3 DNA is TGTGCCAGCTGCCGTATTCTAACTAATGAAAAACTGTTTTTT.

This chain connects TRBV11-2 to TRBJ2-7; 8 bases agree with TRBD2. The CDR3 has 17 residues. Germline V gene lookup returns CDR1 SGHAT and CDR2 FQNNGV. V lost 1 base and J lost 3; bases outside the gene matches: 11. This chain's CDR3 is CASSLGLTSGRDYEQYF. The CDR3 bases are TGTGCCAGCAGCTTAGGATTAACTAGCGGACGTGACTACGAGCAGTACTTC.

The rearrangement joins TRBV25-1 to TRBJ1-1; no reliable D call. Germline assignment: CDR1 MGHDK and CDR2 SYGVNS. The CDR3 has 13 residues. Trimming took off 6 bases at V and 0 bases at J, with 8 bases between the two ends. Here the CDR3 reads CASRVGLNTEAFF. The CDR3 DNA sequence: TGTGCCAGCAGGGTGGGTTTGAACACTGAAGCTTTCTTT.

The chain links TRBV27 to TRBJ2-7; 10 positions match TRBD1. Per the germline V gene, CDR1 is MNHEY and CDR2 is SMNVEV (reference sequence). The CDR3 consists of 14 residues. V lost 10 bases, J lost 1 base, and 7 bases stayed unmatched. CDR3 in amino acids: CATRPGQGSYEQYF. The CDR3 DNA reads TGTGCCACCCGACCGGGACAGGGGTCCTACGAGCAGTACTTC.

V is TRBV14 and J is TRBJ1-3, with TRBD1 as a possible D gene (6 bases). With 4 bases removed from V and 4 bases from J, the gap between germline ends came to 17 bases. From germline, CDR1 is SGHDN and CDR2 FVKESK. The CDR3 is 16 amino acids. CDR3 coding DNA: TGTGCCAGCAGCCCCAGACAGGCCGGCGTGGGAAACACCATATATTTT. Translation: CASSPRQAGVGNTIYF.

This chain connects TRBV7-8 to TRBJ2-5, with 8 bases lining up with TRBD2. Germline V gene lookup returns CDR1 SGHVS and CDR2 FQNEAQ. The CDR3 runs to 17 residues. V shed 1 base, J shed 5 bases, and the junction held 12 bases outside the gene matches. The CDR3 nucleotides read TGTGCCAGCAGCTTAGGGGAGGCCGGGAGGGCCTGGGAGACCCAGTACTTC. Its protein product is CASSLGEAGRAWETQYF.

The V call is TRBV28, the J call TRBJ2-5; D gene ambiguous. This CDR3 comprises 14 residues. Germline CDR1 is MDHEN and CDR2 is SYDVKM. Trimming took 4 bases from V and 3 from J, leaving 12 bases between them. The CDR3 is CASSSIRPKETQYF. As DNA, the CDR3 is TGTGCCAGCAGTTCGATACGACCCAAAGAGACCCAGTACTTC.